The 10 T cell receptor beta chains presented below share a single source sample, sequenced in a study of untreated major depressive disorder. Assay used: immunoSEQ multiplex PCR; TCRdb lists only in-frame clones, some missing. Among about 18,000 clones listed, 85% to 90% were seen once. Sequenced: CD4+ T cells from PBMCs. The receptors here all came from a woman younger than 45 in good health.

The CDR3 loop reads CATKNRASSYEQYF. In DNA form, the CDR3 reads TGTGCCACGAAAAACAGGGCCAGCTCCTACGAGCAGTACTTC. This rearrangement joins TRBV27 to TRBJ2-7, with D maybe TRBD1 (6 bases). V was cut by 10 bases and J by 0 bases, with 16 bases left in between. In germline, CDR1 is MNHEY, CDR2 SMNVEV (reference sequence). This CDR3 spans 14 amino acids.

The chain couples TRBV25-1 to TRBJ2-2; D perhaps matches TRBD1 (5 bases). The CDR3 spans 14 residues. With 8 bases removed from V and 8 bases from J, the gap between germline ends came to 18 bases. Germline V gene sequence: CDR1 MGHDK, CDR2 SYGVNS. As DNA, the CDR3 is TGTGCCAGCCAAGGGGCCCCGACGGCGGGGGAGCTGTTTTTT. Translation gives CASQGAPTAGELFF.

This clone was picked up a small number of times. The chain recombines TRBV9 with TRBJ2-1, with a possible D match to TRBD2 (5 bases). This CDR3 spans 14 amino acids. Trimming stripped 0 bases from V and 8 bases from J, with 12 bases between. Germline V CDR1 and CDR2: SGDLS, YYNGEE. The DNA for the CDR3 is TGTGCCAGCAGCGTAGAAGGGAGAGGGTATGAGCAGTTCTTC. Its translation: CASSVEGRGYEQFF.

In DNA form, the CDR3 reads TGTGCCAGCAATAAAGGACTAGCGGGAGACTACGAGCAGTACTTC. The encoded protein is CASNKGLAGDYEQYF. The rearrangement joins TRBV6-6 to TRBJ2-7, with 13 bases fitting TRBD2. CDR1 is MNHNY and CDR2 is SVGAGI in the germline V gene (reference sequence). The junction had 6 bases not matched to a gene; V was cut back by 7 bases and J by 3 bases. The CDR3 sequence is 15 residues long.

V is TRBV6-1 and J is TRBJ2-7; possibly TRBD2 for D (6 bases). Trimming cost V 4 bases and J 6 bases, with 19 bases left between them. The CDR3 runs 15 residues. CDR1 is MNHNS, CDR2 SASEGT, per germline. CDR3 sequence (DNA): TGTGCCAGCAGTGGATCTAGCGTGGTTGTCTTCGAGCAGTACTTC. The encoded protein is CASSGSSVVVFEQYF.

The rearrangement joins TRBV7-2 to TRBJ2-7, with D maybe TRBD2 (5 bases). Germline lookup yields CDR1 SGHTA and CDR2 FQGNSA. The CDR3 contains 16 residues. V dropped 0 bases and J dropped 3 bases, with 15 bases sitting between them. In nucleotides, the CDR3 is TGTGCCAGCAGCTTAGCGCCATCGGGATTAAGCTACGAGCAGTACTTC. It codes for CASSLAPSGLSYEQYF.

The count of this clone is one. This rearrangement joins TRBV6-6 to TRBJ2-7, with unresolved D. CDR3 length equals 13 residues. V was clipped by 2 bases and J by 1 base, with 6 bases between them. CDR1 is MNHNY and CDR2 is SVGAGI in the germline V gene (reference sequence). CDR3 in amino acids: CASSYGMSYEQYF. The CDR3 DNA reads as TGTGCCAGCAGTTACGGGATGTCCTACGAGCAGTACTTC.

The V and J genes are TRBV30 and TRBJ1-5; tentatively, D is TRBD1 (5 bases). In germline, CDR1 is GTSNPN, CDR2 SVGIG (reference sequence). With 3 bases removed from V and 0 bases from J, the gap between germline ends came to 9 bases. The CDR3 length is 14 residues. In DNA, the CDR3 is TGTGCCTGGAGCTCGACAGTTAGCAATCAGCCCCAGCATTTT. Amino acid sequence: CAWSSTVSNQPQHF.

The rearrangement joins TRBV6-6 to TRBJ2-7; no clear D. V shed 1 base and J shed 2 bases, with 9 bases lying between them. Germline CDR1 MNHNY, CDR2 SVGAGI (reference sequence). There are 14 residues in the CDR3. This CDR3 is CASSYLGSTYEQYF. The CDR3 DNA reads TGTGCCAGCAGTTACTTGGGCTCAACCTACGAGCAGTACTTC.

V and J are TRBV6-4 and TRBJ2-7; 10 nucleotides match TRBD2. The CDR3 is 14 residues long. V was pared by 3 bases and J by 4 bases, with 3 bases of the junction left unmatched. The V gene's germline CDR1 is MRHNA and CDR2 SNTAGT. CDR3 DNA: TGTGCCAGCAGTGAAATAGCGGGAGGATACGAGCAGTACTTC. Its protein is CASSEIAGGYEQYF.